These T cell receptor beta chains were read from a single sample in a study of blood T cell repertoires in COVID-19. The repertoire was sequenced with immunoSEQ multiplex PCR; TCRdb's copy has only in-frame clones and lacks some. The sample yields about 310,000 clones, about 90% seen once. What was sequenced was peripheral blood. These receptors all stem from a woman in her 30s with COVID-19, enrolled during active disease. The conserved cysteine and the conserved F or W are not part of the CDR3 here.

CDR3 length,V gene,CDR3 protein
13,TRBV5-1,ASSLGAGGSYEQY
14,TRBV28,ASRSGTGKYTDTQY
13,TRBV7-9,ASSEEQTRREKLF
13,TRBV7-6,ASSFEGSSYNEQF
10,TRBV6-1,ASSERGTEAF
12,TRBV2,ASRAGPMNTEAF
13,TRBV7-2,ASSLKSWDSSGYT
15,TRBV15,ATSRDWGQSSGNTIY
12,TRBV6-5,ASSRGTGGTEAF
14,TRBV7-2,ASSETGTGANYGYT
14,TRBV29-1,SVEGTGTGGNNEQF
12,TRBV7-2,ASSLEYNSNEQF
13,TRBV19,ASSATGLGNQPQH
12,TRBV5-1,ASSLSGTIETQY
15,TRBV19,ASSPASGGTRKNEQF
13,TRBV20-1,SASFGGGYTGELF
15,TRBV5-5,ASRTGGRDRGGETQY
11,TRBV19,ASRLVESTEAF
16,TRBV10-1,ASSEGTSGSHSGDEQF
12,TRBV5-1,ASSWGLAGEEQY
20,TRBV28,ASSFRPPTSASLLTSTDTQY
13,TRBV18,ASSPPRTGVETQY
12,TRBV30,AWTLLTVNTEAF
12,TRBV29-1,SVEDRTVNNEQF
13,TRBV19,ASRGSGSSYNEQF
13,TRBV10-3,AIRKDRGRGQPQH
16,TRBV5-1,ASSLEQLTGAPNEKLF
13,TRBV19,ASSSGTGFVQPQH
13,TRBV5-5,ASRTTGGLRYEQY
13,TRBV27,ASSLGGVQDQPQH
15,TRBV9,ASSGTSGSMVPGELF
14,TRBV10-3,AVSTGTSANTGELF
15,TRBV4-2,ASSLGTSGENKETQY
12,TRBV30,AWSPGGDNSPLH
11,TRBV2,ASSGGGSETQY